The 9 T cell receptor beta chains below come from one sample, sequenced in a study of control samples from healthy donors and cancer patients. Generated by immunoSEQ multiplex PCR, the TCRdb table keeps only in-frame clones and is missing some. This sample has around 30,000 clones; about 93% occur once, and the top ten carry about 1.5%. The sequencing sample was made of PBMCs. Receptor source: a man between 40 and 49 years old with colorectal cancer.

J is TRBJ2-7 and V is TRBV18, with 15 nucleotides matching TRBD2. Trimming took 4 bases from V and 4 from J; bases not matched to a gene: 14. Germline V gene sequence: CDR1 KGHSH, CDR2 LQKENI. The CDR3 has 19 residues. The CDR3 protein is CASSRGLPGTSGGTYEQYF. The DNA for the CDR3 is TGTGCCAGCTCACGAGGGCTACCGGGGACTAGCGGGGGGACTTACGAGCAGTACTTC. The full variable domain, in which reference TRBV18 and TRBJ2-7 provide the parts outside the CDR3, is NAGVMQNPRHLVRRRGQEARLRCSPMKGHSHVYWYRQLPEEGLKFMVYLQKENIIDESGMPKERFSAEFPKEGPSILRIQQVVRGDSAAYFCASSRGLPGTSGGTYEQYFGPGTRLTVT.

V gene TRBV9 combines with J gene TRBJ2-5, with D uncertain. CDR3 size: 15 residues. Germline V CDR1 and CDR2: SGDLS, YYNGEE. The germline V and J ends were trimmed by 0 bases and 5 bases, with 14 bases remaining between them. The CDR3 DNA sequence: TGTGCCAGCAGCGTAGGGTTAGACCCAAGGGAGACCCAGTACTTC. As protein: CASSVGLDPRETQYF.

This chain links TRBV19 with TRBJ1-1, with D unclear. Germline CDR1 LNHDA, CDR2 SQIVND (reference sequence). V gave up 4 bases and J gave up 1 base, with 7 bases separating them. This CDR3 is built from 13 residues. CDR3 protein: CASSTQKNTEAFF. Written as DNA, the CDR3 is TGTGCCAGTAGTACCCAGAAGAACACTGAAGCTTTCTTT. Combining the CDR3 with reference TRBV19 and TRBJ1-1 gives the whole variable domain DGGITQSPKYLFRKEGQNVTLSCEQNLNHDAMYWYRQDPGQGLRLIYYSQIVNDFQKGDIAEGYSVSREKKESFPLTVTSAQKNPTAFYLCASSTQKNTEAFFGQGTRLTVV.

The gene calls are TRBV2 and TRBJ2-1, with TRBD2 matching over 10 bases. This CDR3 is built from 16 residues. The V segment lost 2 bases and the J segment 7 bases; nucleotides outside the gene matches: 8. From germline, CDR1 is SNHLY and CDR2 FYNNEI. CDR3 region: CASSEPRASGGNEQFF. CDR3 nucleotides: TGTGCCAGCAGTGAACCCCGGGCTAGCGGGGGAAATGAGCAGTTCTTC.

This rearrangement joins TRBV7-7 to TRBJ2-2; D tentatively fits TRBD1 or TRBD2 (5 bases each). The CDR3 runs to 15 residues. V lost 4 bases to trimming and J lost 7 bases, with 16 bases between them. CDR1 is SSHAT and CDR2 is FNYEAQ in the germline V gene (reference sequence). The CDR3 loop reads CASSSGRGLGGELFF. The CDR3 coding sequence is TGTGCCAGCAGCTCGGGAAGGGGTCTCGGCGGGGAGCTGTTTTTT.

The chain joins TRBV12-3 or TRBV12-4 to TRBJ2-3; no clear D. V shed 7 bases and J shed 4 bases, with 9 bases lying between them. CDR3 length equals 12 residues. The CDR3 nucleotides are TGTGCCAGCACCAGCCCCCCAGATACGCAGTATTTT. Amino acid sequence: CASTSPPDTQYF.

The rearrangement uses TRBV19 and TRBJ1-4; D remains ambiguous. Trimming took off 7 bases at V and 0 bases at J, with 12 bases between the two ends. The CDR3 consists of 15 residues. CDR1 is LNHDA and CDR2 is SQIVND in the germline V gene (reference sequence). DNA for the CDR3: TGTGCCAGTACCTATCGGGCAGCAACTAATGAAAAACTGTTTTTT. As protein: CASTYRAATNEKLFF. Full variable domain (rest looked up from reference TRBV19 and TRBJ1-4): DGGITQSPKYLFRKEGQNVTLSCEQNLNHDAMYWYRQDPGQGLRLIYYSQIVNDFQKGDIAEGYSVSREKKESFPLTVTSAQKNPTAFYLCASTYRAATNEKLFFGSGTQLSVL.

The chain combines TRBV4-1 with TRBJ2-2; the D gene is possibly TRBD1 (5 bases). The V end was cut by 4 bases, the J end by 1 base, with 10 bases between. The CDR3 runs 15 residues. From germline, CDR1 is MGHRA and CDR2 YSYEKL. The CDR3 region has the DNA TGCGCCAGCAGCCCCCAAAGGGGGAACACCGGGGAGCTGTTTTTT. Its protein is CASSPQRGNTGELFF.

The J gene is TRBJ1-6, the V gene TRBV18; D remains unclear. CDR1 and CDR2 (germline): KGHSH, LQKENI. The CDR3 extends over 15 amino acids. With 5 bases removed from V and 3 bases from J, the gap between germline ends came to 11 bases. In nucleotides, the CDR3 is TGTGCCAGCTCAGCGGACGTACACTATAATTCACCCCTCCACTTT. It translates to CASSADVHYNSPLHF.